The TCR beta chain under discussion was sequenced for a study of early T cells in non-severe SARS-CoV-2 infection. Background on the study: With bulk RNA from unsorted whole blood as input, sequencing yielded unpaired chains.

Germline values: CDR1 MNHNS, CDR2 SASEGT. V lost 6 bases, J lost 2 bases, and 7 bases stayed unmatched. CDR3 size: 15 residues. Individual cDNA molecules were tagged with unique molecular identifiers, the study reported. TCRdb recomputed calls from the 5' RACE reads with MiXCR, one row per CDR3 protein. This table has some 66,000 distinct CDR3 sequences, around 12% appearing once. This clonotype has ten or more counts. The chain has TRBV6-1 and TRBJ1-2, with 9 positions matching TRBD1. The TCR comes from an adult who was a healthcare worker with PCR-confirmed SARS-CoV-2 infection or an uninfected control (not recorded which). Sequenced sample: whole blood. DNA for the CDR3: TGTGCCAGCAGGGGAACAGGGGGCGCGAACTATGGCTACACCTTC. Amino acids: CASRGTGGANYGYTF.